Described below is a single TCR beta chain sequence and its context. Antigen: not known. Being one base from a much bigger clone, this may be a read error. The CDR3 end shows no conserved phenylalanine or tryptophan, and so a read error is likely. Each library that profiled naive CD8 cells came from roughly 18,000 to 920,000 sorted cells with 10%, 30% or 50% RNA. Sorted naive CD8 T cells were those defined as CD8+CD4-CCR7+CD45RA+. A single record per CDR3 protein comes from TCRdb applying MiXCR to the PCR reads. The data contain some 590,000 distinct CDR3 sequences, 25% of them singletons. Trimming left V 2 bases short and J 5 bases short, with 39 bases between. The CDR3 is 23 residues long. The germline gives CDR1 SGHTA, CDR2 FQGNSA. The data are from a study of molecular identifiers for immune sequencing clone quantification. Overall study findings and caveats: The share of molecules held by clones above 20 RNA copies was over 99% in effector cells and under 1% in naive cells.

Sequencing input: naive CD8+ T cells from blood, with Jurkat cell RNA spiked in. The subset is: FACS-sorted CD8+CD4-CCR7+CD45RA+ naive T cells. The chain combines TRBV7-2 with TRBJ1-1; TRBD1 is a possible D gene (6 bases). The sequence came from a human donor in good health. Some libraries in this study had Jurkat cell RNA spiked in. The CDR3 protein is CASSLRNPIKGEKGHPRRTEAFS. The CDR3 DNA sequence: TGTGCCAGCAGCTTAAGGAACCCAATTAAGGGGGAAAAAGGACACCCTAGGCGGACTGAAGCTTTCTCT.